This TCR beta chain was captured in a study of CD8 T cells in Susac syndrome. Study-wide results and caveats: The number of individuals included in the study's TCR sequencing and HLA analysis was acknowledged as relatively small.

V dropped 6 bases and J dropped 1 base, with 10 bases sitting between them. The CDR3 has 13 residues. CDR1 is SGHDN and CDR2 is FVKESK in the germline V gene. As to this clonotype: Its antigen is as yet unknown.

Sequencing targeted TCR beta in T cells from blood (CD8+ and CD4+). Negative isolation was used for CD8+ and CD4+ T cells, and FACS enrichment was applied to TEMRA cells. Random-hexamer reverse transcription was applied to roughly 0.5 to 1 ug RNA. A multiplex approach, immunoSEQ multiplex PCR, amplified TCR beta CDR3 across 54 Vbeta and 13 Jbeta. One entry per CDR3 protein results from TCRdb running MiXCR on the immunoSEQ multiplex PCR reads. Among 90,000 or so distinct CDR3 sequences listed, over 85% were seen once. This chain uses TRBV14 with TRBJ2-7, with D possibly being TRBD1 (6 bases). The sequencing sample was made of CD8+ T cells from PBMCs. This receptor was identified in a human donor in good health. This CDR3 reads CASRRTDSYEQYF. CDR3 sequence (DNA): TGTGCCAGCAGGAGGACAGATTCCTACGAGCAGTACTTC.